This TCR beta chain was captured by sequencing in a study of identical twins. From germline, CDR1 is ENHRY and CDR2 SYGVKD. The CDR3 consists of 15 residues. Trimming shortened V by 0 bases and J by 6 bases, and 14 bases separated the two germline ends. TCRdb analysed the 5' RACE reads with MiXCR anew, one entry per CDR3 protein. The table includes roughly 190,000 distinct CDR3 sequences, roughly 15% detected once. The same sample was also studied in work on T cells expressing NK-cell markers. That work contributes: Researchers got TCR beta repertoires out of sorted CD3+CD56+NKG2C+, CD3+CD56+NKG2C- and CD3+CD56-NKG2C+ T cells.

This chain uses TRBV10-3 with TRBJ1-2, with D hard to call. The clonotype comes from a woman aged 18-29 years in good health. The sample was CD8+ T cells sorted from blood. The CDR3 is CAISESRKQYDGYTF. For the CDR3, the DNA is TGTGCCATCAGTGAGTCGAGAAAGCAATATGATGGCTACACCTTC.